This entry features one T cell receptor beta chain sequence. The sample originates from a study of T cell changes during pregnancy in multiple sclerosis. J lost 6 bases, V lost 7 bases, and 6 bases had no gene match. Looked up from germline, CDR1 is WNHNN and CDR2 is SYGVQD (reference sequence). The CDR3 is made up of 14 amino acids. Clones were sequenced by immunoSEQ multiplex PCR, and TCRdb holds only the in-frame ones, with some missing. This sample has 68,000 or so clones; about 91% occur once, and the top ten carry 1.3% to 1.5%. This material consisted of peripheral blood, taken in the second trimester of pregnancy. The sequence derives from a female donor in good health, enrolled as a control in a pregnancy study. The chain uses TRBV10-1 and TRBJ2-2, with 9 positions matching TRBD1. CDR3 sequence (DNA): TGCGCCAGCATGAGGGACAGGGTCGCCGGGGAGCTGTTTTTT. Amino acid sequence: CASMRDRVAGELFF.